The 4 T cell receptor beta chains presented below share a single source sample, sequenced in a study of cytomegalovirus exposure and HLA in healthy donors. Primers for the PCR totalled 60 Vbeta and 13 Jbeta. Assay: immunoSEQ multiplex PCR; the TCRdb copy retains only in-frame clones and omits some. This sample has under 200,000 clones; over 80% occur once, and the top ten carry 1.5% to 2%. The sample comprised PBMCs. Receptor source: a human donor in good health.

This clone was observed a few times. This chain links TRBV19 with TRBJ1-1; TRBD1 aligns across 7 bases. The CDR3 extends over 14 amino acids. V trimming: 6 bases; J trimming: 1 base; junction bases outside the gene matches: 5. CDR1 is LNHDA and CDR2 is SQIVND in the germline V gene (reference sequence). CDR3 in DNA: TGTGCCAGTAGGATGACAGGGTCGAACACTGAAGCTTTCTTT. Protein: CASRMTGSNTEAFF.

The chain joins TRBV11-2 to TRBJ2-7, with 7 bases identical to TRBD1. Germline assignment: CDR1 SGHAT and CDR2 FQNNGV. V gave up 3 bases and J gave up 3 bases; unmatched junction bases: 5. The CDR3 is 14 amino acids. CDR3 amino acids: CASSFDRAGYEQYF. In DNA, the CDR3 is TGTGCCAGCAGCTTCGACAGGGCAGGCTACGAGCAGTACTTC.

This chain joins TRBV5-6 and TRBJ2-1; 12 bases map to TRBD2. V lost 5 bases, J lost 15 bases, and 6 bases stayed unmatched. Germline CDR1 is SGHDT and CDR2 is YYEEEE. The CDR3 totals 12 residues. The chain's CDR3 is CASSRTSGELFF. In DNA, the CDR3 is TGTGCCAGCAGTCGGACTAGCGGGGAACTGTTCTTC.

The genes are TRBV7-2 and TRBJ2-1; 7 nucleotides align to TRBD2. V lost 5 bases and J lost 2; bases outside the gene matches: 15. This CDR3 has 18 residues. Germline loops: CDR1 SGHTA, CDR2 FQGNSA. This CDR3 reads CASSPAFDVRGTYNEQFF. CDR3 coding DNA: TGTGCCAGCAGCCCGGCCTTTGATGTGCGGGGGACCTACAATGAGCAGTTCTTC.